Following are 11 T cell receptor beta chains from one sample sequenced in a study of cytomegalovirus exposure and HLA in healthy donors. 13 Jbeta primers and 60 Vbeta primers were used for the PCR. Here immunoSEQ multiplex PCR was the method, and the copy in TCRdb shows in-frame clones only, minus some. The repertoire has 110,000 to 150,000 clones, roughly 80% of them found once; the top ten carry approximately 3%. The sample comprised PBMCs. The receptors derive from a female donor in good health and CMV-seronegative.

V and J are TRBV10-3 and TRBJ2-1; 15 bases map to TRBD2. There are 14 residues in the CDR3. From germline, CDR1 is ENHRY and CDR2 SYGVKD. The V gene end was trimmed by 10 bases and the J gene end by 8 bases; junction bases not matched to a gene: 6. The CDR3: CATGTSGGRYEQFF. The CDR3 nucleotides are TGTGCCACCGGGACTAGCGGGGGGAGGTATGAGCAGTTCTTC.

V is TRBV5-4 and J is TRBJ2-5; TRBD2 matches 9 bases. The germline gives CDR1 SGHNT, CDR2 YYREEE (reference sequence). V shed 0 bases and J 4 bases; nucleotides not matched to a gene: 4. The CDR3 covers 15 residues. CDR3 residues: CASSLEPSGAETQYF. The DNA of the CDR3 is TGTGCCAGCAGCTTGGAGCCTAGCGGGGCAGAGACCCAGTACTTC.

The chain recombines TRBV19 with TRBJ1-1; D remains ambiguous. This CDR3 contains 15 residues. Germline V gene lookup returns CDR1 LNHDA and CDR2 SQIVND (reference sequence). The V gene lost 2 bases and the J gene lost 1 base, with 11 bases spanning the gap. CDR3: CASSIKWAANTEAFF. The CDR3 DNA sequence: TGTGCCAGTAGTATAAAGTGGGCAGCGAACACTGAAGCTTTCTTT.

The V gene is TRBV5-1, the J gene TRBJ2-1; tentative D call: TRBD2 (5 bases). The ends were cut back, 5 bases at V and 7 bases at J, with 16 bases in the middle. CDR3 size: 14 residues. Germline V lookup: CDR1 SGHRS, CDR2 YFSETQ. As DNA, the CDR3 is TGCGCCAGCAGTCTGGGCGGGTTGATGAATGAGCAGTTCTTC. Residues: CASSLGGLMNEQFF.

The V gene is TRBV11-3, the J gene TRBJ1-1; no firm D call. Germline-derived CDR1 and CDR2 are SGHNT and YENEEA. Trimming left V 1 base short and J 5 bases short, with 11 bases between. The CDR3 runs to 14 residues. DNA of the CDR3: TGTGCCAGCAGCTTAGCCCTCCGGTGGACTGAAGCTTTCTTT. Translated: CASSLALRWTEAFF. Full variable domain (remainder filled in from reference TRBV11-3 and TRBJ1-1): EAGVVQSPRYKIIEKKQPVAFWCNPISGHNTLYWYLQNLGQGPELLIRYENEEAVDDSQLPKDRFSAERLKGVDSTLKIQPAELGDSAVYLCASSLALRWTEAFFGQGTRLTVV.

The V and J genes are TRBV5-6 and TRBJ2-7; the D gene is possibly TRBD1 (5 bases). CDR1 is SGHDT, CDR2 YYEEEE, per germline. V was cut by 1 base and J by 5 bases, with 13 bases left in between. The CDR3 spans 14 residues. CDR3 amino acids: CASSLTVLGDEQYF. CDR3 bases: TGTGCCAGCAGCTTGACAGTCTTAGGGGACGAGCAGTACTTC.

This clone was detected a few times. In DNA, the CDR3 is TGTGCCAGCAGGCCACCCAGCGGGAGAGAGACCCAGTACTTC. This translates into CASRPPSGRETQYF. The chain has TRBV7-9 and TRBJ2-5, with 8 positions matching TRBD2. CDR3 length: 14 residues. V gave up 6 bases and J gave up 4 bases; unmatched junction bases: 7. The germline V gene encodes CDR1 SEHNR and CDR2 FQNEAQ (reference sequence).

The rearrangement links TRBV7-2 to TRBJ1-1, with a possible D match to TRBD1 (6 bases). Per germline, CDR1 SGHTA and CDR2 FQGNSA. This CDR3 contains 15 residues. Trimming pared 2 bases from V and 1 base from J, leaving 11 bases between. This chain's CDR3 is CASSLFAGANTEAFF. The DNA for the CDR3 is TGTGCCAGCAGCTTATTCGCAGGGGCGAACACTGAAGCTTTCTTT.

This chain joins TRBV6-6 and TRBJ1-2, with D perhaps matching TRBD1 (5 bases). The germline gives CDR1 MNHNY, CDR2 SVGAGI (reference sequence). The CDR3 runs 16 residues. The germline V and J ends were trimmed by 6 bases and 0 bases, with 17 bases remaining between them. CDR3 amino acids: CASSSGWRDANYGYTF. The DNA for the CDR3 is TGTGCCAGCAGCTCCGGGTGGCGGGACGCTAACTATGGCTACACCTTC.

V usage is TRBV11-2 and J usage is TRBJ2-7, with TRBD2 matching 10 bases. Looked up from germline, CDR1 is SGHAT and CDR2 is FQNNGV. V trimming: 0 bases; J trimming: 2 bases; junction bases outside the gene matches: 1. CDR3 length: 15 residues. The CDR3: CASSLELAGAYEQYF. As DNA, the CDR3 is TGTGCCAGCAGCTTAGAGCTAGCGGGAGCCTACGAGCAGTACTTC.

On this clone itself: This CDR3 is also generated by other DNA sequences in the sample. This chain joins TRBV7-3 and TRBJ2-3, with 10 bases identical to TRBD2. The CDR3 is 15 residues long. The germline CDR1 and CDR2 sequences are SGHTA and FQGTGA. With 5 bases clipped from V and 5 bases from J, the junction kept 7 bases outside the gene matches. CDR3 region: CASSPSGGAGDTQYF. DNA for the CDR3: TGTGCCAGCAGCCCCAGCGGGGGGGCCGGAGATACGCAGTATTTT.